The 4 T cell receptor beta chains below come from one sample, sequenced in a study of blood T cell repertoires in COVID-19. Data came from immunoSEQ multiplex PCR; TCRdb stores just in-frame clones and leaves some out. The data show about 98,000 clones, less than 85% seen once. Sequenced input: peripheral blood. All receptors come from a man between 65 and 80 years old with active or convalescent COVID-19.

The chain has TRBV25-1 and TRBJ1-2, with D possibly being TRBD1 (5 bases). V was clipped by 6 bases and J by 4 bases, with 9 bases between them. Germline V gene data show CDR1 as MGHDK and CDR2 as SYGVNS. This CDR3 has 12 residues. The CDR3 bases are TGTGCCAGCAGCCCAGGGCCCTATGGCTACACCTTC. It codes for CASSPGPYGYTF.

CDR3 sequence reads: CASTDRVNEQYF. As DNA, the CDR3 is TGTGCCAGCACGGACAGGGTCAACGAGCAGTACTTC. This chain joins TRBV6-5 and TRBJ2-7, with 8 bases fitting TRBD1. Trimming at V came to 7 bases and at J to 5 bases, leaving 4 bases not matched to a gene. CDR3 length: 12 residues. Germline assignment: CDR1 MNHEY and CDR2 SVGAGI.

The chain has TRBV19 and TRBJ2-2; TRBD2 matches at 7 bases. Germline loops: CDR1 LNHDA, CDR2 SQIVND (reference sequence). With V trimmed by 1 base and J by 3 bases, 2 bases remained unmatched. The CDR3 is 15 amino acids. In nucleotides, the CDR3 is TGTGCCAGTAGTATAGCGGGGGGTTACACCGGGGAGCTGTTTTTT. It yields the protein CASSIAGGYTGELFF.

V is TRBV6-1 and J is TRBJ2-2; maybe TRBD2 (5 bases). Between the trimmed V and J ends, which lost 3 bases and 7 bases, there was a span of 9 bases. Germline CDR1 MNHNS, CDR2 SASEGT. The CDR3 spans 13 residues. This CDR3 is CASSDIRDGELFF. DNA for the CDR3: TGTGCCAGCAGTGACATCCGGGACGGGGAGCTGTTTTTT.